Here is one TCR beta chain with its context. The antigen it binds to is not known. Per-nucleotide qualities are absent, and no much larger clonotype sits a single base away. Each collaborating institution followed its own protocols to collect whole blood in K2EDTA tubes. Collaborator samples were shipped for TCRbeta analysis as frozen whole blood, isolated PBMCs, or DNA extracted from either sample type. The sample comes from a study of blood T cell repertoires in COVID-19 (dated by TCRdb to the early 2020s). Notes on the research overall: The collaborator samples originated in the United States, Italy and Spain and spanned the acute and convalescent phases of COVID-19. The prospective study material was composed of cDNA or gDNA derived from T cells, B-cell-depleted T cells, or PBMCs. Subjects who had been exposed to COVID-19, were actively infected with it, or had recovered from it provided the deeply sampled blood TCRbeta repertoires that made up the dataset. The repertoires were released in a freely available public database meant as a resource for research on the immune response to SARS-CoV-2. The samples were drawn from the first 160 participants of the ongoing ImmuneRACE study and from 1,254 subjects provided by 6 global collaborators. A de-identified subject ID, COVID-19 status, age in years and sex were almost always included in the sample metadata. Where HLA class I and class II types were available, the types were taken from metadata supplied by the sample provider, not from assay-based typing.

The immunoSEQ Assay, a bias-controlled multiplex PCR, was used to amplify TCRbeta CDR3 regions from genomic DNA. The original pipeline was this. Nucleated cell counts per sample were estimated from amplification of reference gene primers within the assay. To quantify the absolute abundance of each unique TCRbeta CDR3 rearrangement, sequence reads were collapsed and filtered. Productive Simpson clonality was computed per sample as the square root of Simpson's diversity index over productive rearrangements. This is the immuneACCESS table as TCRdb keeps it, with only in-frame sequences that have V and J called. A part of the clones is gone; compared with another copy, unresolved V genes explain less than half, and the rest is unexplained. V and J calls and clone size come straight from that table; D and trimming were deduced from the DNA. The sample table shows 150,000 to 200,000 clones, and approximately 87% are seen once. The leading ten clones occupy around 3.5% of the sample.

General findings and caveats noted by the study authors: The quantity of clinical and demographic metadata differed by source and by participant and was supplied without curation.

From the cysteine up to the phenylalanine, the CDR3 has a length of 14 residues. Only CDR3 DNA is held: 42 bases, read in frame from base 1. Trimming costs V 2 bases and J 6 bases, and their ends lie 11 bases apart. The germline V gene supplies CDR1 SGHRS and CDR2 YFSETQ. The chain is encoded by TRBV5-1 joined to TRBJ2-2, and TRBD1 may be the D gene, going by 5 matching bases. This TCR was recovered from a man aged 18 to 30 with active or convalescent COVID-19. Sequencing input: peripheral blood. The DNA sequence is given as TGCGCCAGCAGCTTAAGAGGACAATCCGGGGAGCTGTTTTTT. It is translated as CASSLRGQSGELFF.